The 17 T cell receptor beta chains reported below all come from one sample, sequenced in a study of OX40 agonist ivuxolimab in advanced cancers. Repertoires were generated with immunoSEQ multiplex PCR, while TCRdb's copy carries only in-frame clones and drops some. The sample holds almost 85,000 clones, about 91% seen once. Source: CD4+ or CD8+ T cells sorted from blood, taken in a trial of the OX40 agonist ivuxolimab. Source of these receptors: an adult with an advanced solid tumor such as melanoma, head and neck, liver or kidney cancer.

This clone has a single count. V usage is TRBV27 and J usage is TRBJ2-5; no clear D. Germline CDR1 is MNHEY and CDR2 is SMNVEV (reference sequence). CDR3 length: 13 residues. Trimming cost V 6 bases and J 3 bases, with 11 bases left between them. DNA for the CDR3: TGTGCCAGCAGCCCAAGGATGGAAGAGACCCAGTACTTC. Residues: CASSPRMEETQYF.

This clone was seen a handful of times. The chain recombines TRBV5-4 with TRBJ1-2, with no clear D. Trimming took 0 bases from V and 4 from J, leaving 7 bases between them. The CDR3 spans 13 residues. Germline V gives CDR1 SGHNT, CDR2 YYREEE (reference sequence). CDR3 sequence: CASSLAWSYGYTF. As DNA, the CDR3 is TGTGCCAGCAGCTTGGCCTGGAGCTATGGCTACACCTTC. Full variable domain (remainder filled in from reference TRBV5-4 and TRBJ1-2): ETGVTQSPTHLIKTRGQQVTLRCSSQSGHNTVSWYQQALGQGPQFIFQYYREEENGRGNFPPRFSGLQFPNYSSELNVNALELDDSALYLCASSLAWSYGYTFGSGTRLTVV.

The V and J genes are TRBV10-3 and TRBJ2-5; D remains ambiguous. V lost 2 bases, J lost 3 bases, and 7 bases lay in between. Per the germline V gene, CDR1 is ENHRY and CDR2 is SYGVKD. The CDR3 totals 13 residues. The CDR3 coding sequence is TGTGCCATCAGTGAGCAAGGAGAAGAGACCCAGTACTTC. It translates to CAISEQGEETQYF.

The gene calls are TRBV5-1 and TRBJ2-5; 7 bases fit TRBD1. With 1 base clipped from V and 6 bases from J, the junction kept 12 bases outside the gene matches. This CDR3 has 16 amino acids. Germline values: CDR1 SGHRS, CDR2 YFSETQ. The CDR3 nucleotides are TGCGCCAGCAGCTTGTCCCAAGACAGGGCCCAGAAGACCCAGTACTTC. Translating it yields CASSLSQDRAQKTQYF.

The chain recombines TRBV7-8 with TRBJ2-4, with a tentative D call TRBD1 (6 bases). The ends were cut back, 5 bases at V and 0 bases at J, with 29 bases in the middle. The CDR3 is made up of 21 amino acids. Germline V gene sequence: CDR1 SGHVS, CDR2 FQNEAQ. CDR3 residues: CASSARVDSTRSALAKNIQYF. The CDR3 DNA reads TGTGCCAGCAGCGCAAGAGTGGACAGTACCCGCTCGGCTCTAGCCAAAAACATTCAGTACTTC.

The chain is built from TRBV6-5 and TRBJ2-7; TRBD1 aligns across 9 bases. Germline V CDR1 and CDR2: MNHEY, SVGAGI. The CDR3 runs 15 residues. V gave up 0 bases and J gave up 3 bases; unmatched junction bases: 3. In nucleotides, the CDR3 is TGTGCCAGCAGTTACTCTGGGACAGGGCACTACGAGCAGTACGTC. Residues: CASSYSGTGHYEQYV.

The chain employs TRBV19 and TRBJ2-5; a weak D match, TRBD1 (6 bases). From germline, CDR1 is LNHDA and CDR2 SQIVND (reference sequence). This CDR3 is built from 13 residues. V was clipped by 5 bases and J by 4 bases, with 11 bases between them. Here the CDR3 DNA reads TGTGCCAGTAGTGGGAACAGGGTAGAGACCCAGTACTTC. Protein sequence: CASSGNRVETQYF.

CDR3: CASMTSGGSWDTQYF. The CDR3, as DNA: TGTGCCAGCATGACTAGCGGGGGGTCTTGGGATACGCAGTATTTT. The chain combines TRBV6-5 with TRBJ2-3, with 13 bases that match TRBD2. V lost 7 bases, J lost 6 bases, and 7 bases stayed unmatched. This CDR3 comprises 15 residues. CDR1 is MNHEY and CDR2 is SVGAGI in the germline V gene.

The chain couples TRBV18 to TRBJ1-5; 8 bases agree with TRBD1. The V segment lost 6 bases and the J segment 5 bases; nucleotides outside the gene matches: 6. The CDR3 consists of 14 residues. In germline, CDR1 is KGHSH, CDR2 LQKENI. The CDR3 region has the DNA TGTGCCAGCTCGGCGGCACAGGGGGATCAGCCCCAGCATTTT. This sequence encodes CASSAAQGDQPQHF. Drawing the rest from reference TRBV18 and TRBJ1-5, the complete variable domain is NAGVMQNPRHLVRRRGQEARLRCSPMKGHSHVYWYRQLPEEGLKFMVYLQKENIIDESGMPKERFSAEFPKEGPSILRIQQVVRGDSAAYFCASSAAQGDQPQHFGDGTRLSIL.

The V gene is TRBV7-3, the J gene TRBJ2-3; possibly TRBD2 for D (5 bases). CDR1 is SGHTA, CDR2 FQGTGA, per germline. V was cut by 2 bases and J by 6 bases, with 12 bases left in between. CDR3 length: 14 amino acids. DNA for the CDR3: TGTGCCAGCAGCTTAGGAGGTTCATTGGATACGCAGTATTTT. Its translation: CASSLGGSLDTQYF.

The V gene is TRBV5-4, the J gene TRBJ1-4, with D hard to call. V lost 0 bases and J lost 7, with 13 bases in between. The CDR3 is 15 residues long. Per the germline V gene, CDR1 is SGHNT and CDR2 is YYREEE (reference sequence). The CDR3 coding sequence is TGTGCCAGCAGCTTGGACCCCTCTGGGGTTGAAAAACTGTTTTTT. It yields the protein CASSLDPSGVEKLFF.

The rearrangement joins TRBV2 to TRBJ2-3; D is unresolved. The V gene lost 6 bases and the J gene lost 2 bases, with 3 bases spanning the gap. This CDR3 contains 11 residues. Per the germline V gene, CDR1 is SNHLY and CDR2 is FYNNEI. The CDR3 reads CASSLTDTQYF. Written as DNA, the CDR3 is TGTGCCAGCAGCCTCACAGATACGCAGTATTTT.

CDR3 residues: CASRIRSQDTEAFF. DNA for the CDR3: TGTGCCAGCAGGATCAGGAGTCAGGACACTGAAGCTTTCTTT. The chain combines TRBV7-2 with TRBJ1-1; no reliable D call. The CDR3 spans 14 residues. Between the trimmed V and J ends, which lost 6 bases and 3 bases, there was a span of 14 bases. The germline gives CDR1 SGHTA, CDR2 FQGNSA.

Note on this clone: The identical CDR3 is also encoded by other nucleotide sequences in the sample. The chain links TRBV20-1 to TRBJ2-1; no reliable D call. Germline CDR1 is DFQATT and CDR2 is SNEGSKA (reference sequence). This CDR3 contains 10 residues. Trimming removed 5 bases from V and 4 bases from J, with 3 bases in between. The CDR3 loop reads CSARYNEQFF. In DNA form, the CDR3 reads TGCAGTGCTCGTTACAATGAGCAGTTCTTC.

Comment on this clone: A read error may produce the germline difference seen at one junction end. J is TRBJ1-1 and V is TRBV14; D uncertain. The CDR3 has 12 amino acids. The germline CDR1 and CDR2 sequences are SGHDN and FVKESK. The CDR3 region is CASSQYRVPALF. In DNA form, the CDR3 reads TGTGCCAGCAGCCAATATCGGGTCCCCGCTCTCTTT.

The J gene is TRBJ2-2, the V gene TRBV11-2; 7 bases line up with TRBD2. In germline, CDR1 is SGHAT, CDR2 FQNNGV. The trim removed 4 bases at V and 3 bases at J, leaving 8 bases unmatched. The CDR3 runs 16 residues. This chain's CDR3 is CASSSRTSRHTGELFF. CDR3 coding DNA: TGTGCCAGCAGCTCCAGGACTAGTCGTCACACCGGGGAGCTGTTTTTT.

The gene calls are TRBV11-1 and TRBJ2-1; tentatively, D is TRBD1 or TRBD2 (6 bases each). CDR1 is SGHAT, CDR2 FQDESV, per germline (reference sequence). V was trimmed by 3 bases and J by 4 bases, leaving 19 bases between them. This CDR3 has 17 residues. This CDR3 is CASSFRGAGTKYNEQFF. The CDR3 coding sequence is TGTGCCAGCAGCTTCCGTGGGGCGGGGACAAAATACAATGAGCAGTTCTTC.